A selection of T cell receptor beta chains follows, all from one sample in a study of neoadjuvant nivolumab and ipilimumab in lung cancer. The method was immunoSEQ multiplex PCR; TCRdb's version includes in-frame clones alone and lacks a portion of them. The sample consists of under 4,500 clones, about 71% of them appearing once. The sequenced sample was peripheral blood, obtained after neoadjuvant nivolumab, alone or with ipilimumab, at or shortly before surgery. The receptors were sampled from an adult with non-small cell lung cancer. The CDR3 runs from the conserved cysteine through the conserved F or W. A D gene is named only where the DNA matches it firmly. Clone sizes are given selectively: once, few, many, or a class where the clone is expanded.

cdr3_length d_call clone_size j_call v_call cdr3_nt cdr3_aa
13 . . TRBJ1-2 TRBV7-2 TGTGCCAGCAGCTTAGGGCAGAGCTATGGCTACACCTTC CASSLGQSYGYTF
11 . once TRBJ2-7 TRBV29-1 TGCAGCGTGACTAGTTCGGACGAGCAGTACTTC CSVTSSDEQYF
16 . . TRBJ2-2 TRBV4-1 TGCGCCAGCAGCCAAGAGAGGGGTAGTCTCACCGGGGAGCTGTTTTTT CASSQERGSLTGELFF
15 . . TRBJ2-5 TRBV7-3 TGTGCCAGCAGTCCAGCCCCAAGGGGGGAAGAGACCCAGTACTTC CASSPAPRGEETQYF
16 . . TRBJ2-1 TRBV29-1 TGCAGCGTTGGAAGTTTCCGGGCAAGCTCCTACAATGAGCAGTTCTTC CSVGSFRASSYNEQFF
15 TRBD2 . TRBJ2-1 TRBV5-1 TGCGCCAGCAGCCGTACTAGCGGGGCCTACAATGAGCAGTTCTTC CASSRTSGAYNEQFF
15 TRBD1 . TRBJ1-1 TRBV14 TGTGCCAGCAGCCTGCCGGGACAGGGTCGCACTGAAGCTTTCTTT CASSLPGQGRTEAFF
16 TRBD2 . TRBJ2-2 TRBV30 TGTGCCTGGAAGGATCGTCTAGCGGGAGATACCGGGGAGCTGTTTTTT CAWKDRLAGDTGELFF
13 . . TRBJ1-2 TRBV18 TGTGCCAGCTCACCGGCAGGGGACTATGGCTACACCTTC CASSPAGDYGYTF
13 TRBD1 . TRBJ2-2 TRBV29-1 TGCAGCGTCCGGGACAGGGCCCTCGGGGAGCTGTTTTTT CSVRDRALGELFF
15 TRBD1 few TRBJ1-5 TRBV19 TGTGCCAGTAGTGGGGACAGGGCCCCCAATCAGCCCCAGCATTTT CASSGDRAPNQPQHF
16 TRBD1 . TRBJ2-1 TRBV29-1 TGCAGCGTTGAAAGTAGGGGGCTCTTGGGACACAATGAGCAGTTCTTC CSVESRGLLGHNEQFF
17 . . TRBJ2-3 TRBV5-6 TGTGCCAGCAGCTCAGTCCCCCAGGACAGAGGCACAGATACGCAGTATTTT CASSSVPQDRGTDTQYF
16 TRBD2 . TRBJ2-1 TRBV4-3 TGCGCCAGCAGCCAAGATGCTACTAGCGGTGGTAATGAGCAGTTCTTC CASSQDATSGGNEQFF
15 . . TRBJ1-3 TRBV9 TGTGCCAGCAGCAGGGGCGTTGCCTCTGGAAACACCATATATTTT CASSRGVASGNTIYF
15 TRBD2 . TRBJ2-5 TRBV6-1 TGTGCCAGCAGTGACTGGACTAGCGGGAGACAGACCCAGTACTTC CASSDWTSGRQTQYF
14 . few TRBJ1-4 TRBV27 TGTGCCAGCAGCCCCGGGACCTCGAATGAAAAACTGTTTTTT CASSPGTSNEKLFF
14 . . TRBJ2-2 TRBV6-6 TGTGCCAGCAGTTATTACAGGAACACCGGGGAGCTGTTTTTT CASSYYRNTGELFF
12 TRBD1 . TRBJ1-2 TRBV28 TGTGCCAGCAGCCAAGCAGGGGGCGGCTACACCTTC CASSQAGGGYTF
14 . . TRBJ2-1 TRBV2 TGTGCCAGCAGTGAGACGGGTCGGAGGAATGAGCAGTTCTTC CASSETGRRNEQFF
12 . few TRBJ2-7 TRBV11-2 TGTGCCAGCAGCCCCGGGCTCTACGAGCAGTACTTC CASSPGLYEQYF
13 TRBD1 . TRBJ2-5 TRBV7-3 TGTGCCAGCAGTCGGGACAGGGGAGAGACCCAGTACTTC CASSRDRGETQYF
15 . . TRBJ2-2 TRBV5-1 TGCGCCAGCAGCTTCACTGGGGATAAGACCGGGGAGCTGTTTTTT CASSFTGDKTGELFF
15 . few TRBJ1-4 TRBV18 TGTGCCAGCTCACCTCAAGGGGGGTTAAGAGAAAAACTGTTTTTT CASSPQGGLREKLFF
14 . . TRBJ1-1 TRBV7-8 TGTGCCAGCAGCTTAGACCTTGTCTCCACTGAAGCTTTCTTT CASSLDLVSTEAFF
15 . . TRBJ2-5 TRBV7-6 TGTGCCAGCAGCTTAATTGGGGGTGCCAGGGAGACCCAGTACTTC CASSLIGGARETQYF
14 TRBD2 few TRBJ2-3 TRBV9 TGTGCCAGCAGCGCACTAGCGGGCACAGATACGCAGTATTTT CASSALAGTDTQYF
14 . . TRBJ2-7 TRBV6-1 TGTGCCAGCAGTGAGGGAGACAGCTCCTACGAGCAGTACTTC CASSEGDSSYEQYF
15 . once TRBJ1-3 TRBV7-6 TGTGCCAGCAGCTTAGAGGGCGGTGGTGGAAACACCATATATTTT CASSLEGGGGNTIYF
17 TRBD2 . TRBJ2-1 TRBV11-2 TGTGCCAGCAGCTTAGTTAGCGGGAGGGCCTCGAGCAATGAGCAGTTCTTC CASSLVSGRASSNEQFF
14 . . TRBJ1-2 TRBV6-1 TGTGCCAGCAGTGGAGACAGTACCACATATGGCTACACCTTC CASSGDSTTYGYTF
13 . few TRBJ1-2 TRBV5-8 TGTGCCAGCACAGACTGGGGTTCGAATGGCTACACCTTC CASTDWGSNGYTF
16 TRBD1 . TRBJ2-2 TRBV6-6 TGTGCCAGCAGTGGCGGACAGGGTATGGGCACCGGGGAGCTGTTTTTT CASSGGQGMGTGELFF
15 . once TRBJ2-7 TRBV5-5 TGTGCCAGCAGCTTGGCACCTAGCAAGAGGGACGAGCAGTACTTC CASSLAPSKRDEQYF
15 . . TRBJ2-3 TRBV5-1 TGCGCCAGCAGCCCAGGACTATACGACACAGATACGCAGTATTTT CASSPGLYDTDTQYF
16 TRBD2 . TRBJ2-3 TRBV19 TGTGCCAGTAGTTTAACTAGCGGTACTTACACAGATACGCAGTATTTT CASSLTSGTYTDTQYF
15 . . TRBJ1-1 TRBV28 TGTGCCAGCAGTTTACTGGGAGGGGTGAACACTGAAGCTTTCTTT CASSLLGGVNTEAFF
14 TRBD1 . TRBJ1-2 TRBV6-1 TGTGCCAGCACCACGGGGACAGGTTTTTATGGCTACACCTTC CASTTGTGFYGYTF
14 TRBD2 few TRBJ2-1 TRBV6-6 TGTGCCAGCACCAGGACTAGCGGGAGTGATGAGCAGTTCTTC CASTRTSGSDEQFF
15 TRBD2 . TRBJ2-1 TRBV18 TGTGCCAGCTCCTTCGGACTAGCGGATTACAATGAGCAGTTCTTC CASSFGLADYNEQFF
14 . . TRBJ1-1 TRBV2 TGTGCCAGCAGTGCTGAGCTCATGAACACTGAAGCTTTCTTT CASSAELMNTEAFF
16 . . TRBJ2-3 TRBV30 TGTGCCTGGAGTGTAAAGTTGACAGCTAGCACAGATACGCAGTATTTT CAWSVKLTASTDTQYF
12 . . TRBJ1-3 TRBV29-1 TGCAGCGGTGGGACGCCTGGAAACACCATATATTTT CSGGTPGNTIYF
16 TRBD1 . TRBJ2-7 TRBV7-9 TGTGCCAGCAGCTTAGTAGTGACAGGGGGTACCTACGAGCAGTACTTC CASSLVVTGGTYEQYF
14 . once TRBJ2-1 TRBV28 TGTGCCAGCAGTTTTGAGACAAGCCCCAATGAGCAGTTCTTC CASSFETSPNEQFF
15 TRBD2 . TRBJ2-3 TRBV18 TGTGCCAGCTCAACTAGCGGGGTGAGCACAGATACGCAGTATTTT CASSTSGVSTDTQYF
12 . . TRBJ1-5 TRBV30 TGTGCCTGGAGTCAAGCAAATCAGCCCCAGCATTTT CAWSQANQPQHF
14 . . TRBJ2-4 TRBV28 TGTGCCAGCAGTTTAATCCGGTTCAAAAACATTCAGTACTTC CASSLIRFKNIQYF
16 . . TRBJ1-4 TRBV4-2 TGTGCCAGCAGCCGAGAGGTCCTAGGTACTAATGAAAAACTGTTTTTT CASSREVLGTNEKLFF
13 . . TRBJ1-1 TRBV6-1 TGTGCCAGCAGTCTGGGACGGGGGACTGAAGCTTTCTTT CASSLGRGTEAFF
17 TRBD2 once TRBJ2-3 TRBV6-1 TGTGCCAGCAGTGAATTCCGGACTAGCGGTAGCACAGATACGCAGTATTTT CASSEFRTSGSTDTQYF
17 TRBD2 . TRBJ2-2 TRBV4-3 TGCGCCAGCAGCCAAGTGGTACTAGCGGGCCGGACCGGGGAGCTGTTTTTT CASSQVVLAGRTGELFF
14 . . TRBJ2-3 TRBV30 TGTGCCTGGTCCCCTTTGGTACGGTCTGGTACGCAGTATTTT CAWSPLVRSGTQYF
15 . . TRBJ2-1 TRBV5-8 TGTGCCAGCAGCTTGGGTGGGAGCCCCTACAATGAGCAGTTCTTC CASSLGGSPYNEQFF
16 TRBD1 . TRBJ2-7 TRBV4-2 TGTGCCAGCAGCCCGGTCGTGGGACAGGAAACCTACGAGCAGTACTTC CASSPVVGQETYEQYF